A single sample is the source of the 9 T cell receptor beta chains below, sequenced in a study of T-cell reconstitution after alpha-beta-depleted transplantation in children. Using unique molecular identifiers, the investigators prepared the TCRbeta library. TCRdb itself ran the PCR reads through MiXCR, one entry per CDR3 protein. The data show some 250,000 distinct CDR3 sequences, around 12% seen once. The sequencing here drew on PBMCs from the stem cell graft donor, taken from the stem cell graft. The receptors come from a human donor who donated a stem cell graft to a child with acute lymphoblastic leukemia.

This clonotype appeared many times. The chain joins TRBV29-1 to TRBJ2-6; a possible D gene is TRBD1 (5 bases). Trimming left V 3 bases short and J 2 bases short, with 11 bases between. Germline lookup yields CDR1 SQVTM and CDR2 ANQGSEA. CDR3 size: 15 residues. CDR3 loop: CSVEEVRAGANVLTF. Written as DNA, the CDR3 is TGCAGCGTTGAGGAAGTCAGGGCTGGGGCCAACGTCCTGACTTTC.

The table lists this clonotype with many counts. The CDR3 DNA follows: TGCAGTGCCAAGTCCGGGACAGGGGCCTACGAGCAGTACTTC. Translation: CSAKSGTGAYEQYF. The chain has TRBV20-1 and TRBJ2-7, with 10 bases lining up with TRBD1. J gave up 2 bases and V 6 bases, and 7 bases lay outside the gene matches. Germline CDR1 reads DFQATT; CDR2 reads SNEGSKA (reference sequence). This CDR3 is 14 amino acids long.

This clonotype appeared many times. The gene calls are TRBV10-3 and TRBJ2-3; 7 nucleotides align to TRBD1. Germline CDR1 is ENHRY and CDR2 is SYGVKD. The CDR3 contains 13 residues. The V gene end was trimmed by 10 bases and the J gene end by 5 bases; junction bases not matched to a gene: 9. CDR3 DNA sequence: TGTGCCACCCTCAGACAGGGCAAAGATACGCAGTATTTT. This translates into CATLRQGKDTQYF.

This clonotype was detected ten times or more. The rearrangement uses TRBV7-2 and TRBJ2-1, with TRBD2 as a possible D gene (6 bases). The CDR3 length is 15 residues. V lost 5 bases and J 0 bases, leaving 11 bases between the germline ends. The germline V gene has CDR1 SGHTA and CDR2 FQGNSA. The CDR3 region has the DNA TGTGCCAGCAGCCGGAGGGAGAGCTCCTACAATGAGCAGTTCTTC. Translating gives CASSRRESSYNEQFF.

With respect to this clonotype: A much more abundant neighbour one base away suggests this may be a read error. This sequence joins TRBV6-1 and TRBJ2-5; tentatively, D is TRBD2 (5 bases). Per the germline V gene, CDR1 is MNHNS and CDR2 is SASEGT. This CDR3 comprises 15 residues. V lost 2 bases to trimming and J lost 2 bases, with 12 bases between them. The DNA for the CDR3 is TGTGCCAGCAGTGAAAGCCCGGGGTCTCAAGAGACCCAGTACTTC. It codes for CASSESPGSQETQYF.

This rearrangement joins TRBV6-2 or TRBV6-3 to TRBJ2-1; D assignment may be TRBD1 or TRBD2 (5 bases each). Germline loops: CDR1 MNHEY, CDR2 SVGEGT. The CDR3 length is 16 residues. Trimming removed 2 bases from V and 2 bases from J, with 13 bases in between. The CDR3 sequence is CASSYRQGVPYNEQFF. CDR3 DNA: TGTGCCAGCAGTTACAGGCAGGGAGTCCCCTACAATGAGCAGTTCTTC.

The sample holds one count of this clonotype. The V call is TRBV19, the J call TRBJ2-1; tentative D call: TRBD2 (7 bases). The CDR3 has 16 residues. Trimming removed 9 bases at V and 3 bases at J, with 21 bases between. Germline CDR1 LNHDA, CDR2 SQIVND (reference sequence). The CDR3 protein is CASKGSGTTSYNEQFF. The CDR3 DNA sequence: TGTGCCAGCAAGGGGAGCGGGACAACAAGCTACAATGAGCAGTTCTTC.

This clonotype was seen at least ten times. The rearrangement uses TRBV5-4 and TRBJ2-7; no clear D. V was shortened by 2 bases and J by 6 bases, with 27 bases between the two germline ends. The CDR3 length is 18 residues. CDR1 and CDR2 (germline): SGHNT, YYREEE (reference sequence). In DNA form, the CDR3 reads TGTGCCAGCAGCTTAAAGTCGGAGAACCCGACCGATCCTCCCGAGCAGTACTTC. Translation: CASSLKSENPTDPPEQYF.

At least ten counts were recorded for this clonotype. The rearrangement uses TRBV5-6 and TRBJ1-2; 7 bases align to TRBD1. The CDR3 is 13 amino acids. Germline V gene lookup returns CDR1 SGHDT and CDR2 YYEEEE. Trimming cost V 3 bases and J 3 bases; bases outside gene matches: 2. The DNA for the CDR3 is TGTGCCAGCAGCTCTACAGGGGACTATGGCTACACCTTC. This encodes CASSSTGDYGYTF.